This record covers a single T cell receptor beta chain. Its cognate antigen is unknown. PCR primers comprised 60 Vbeta and 13 Jbeta primers. The assay was immunoSEQ multiplex PCR, and TCRdb's table has in-frame clones only and misses some. The sample lists around 100,000 clones, 70% to 85% occurring once. The sample originates from a study of cytomegalovirus exposure and HLA in healthy donors. General study findings and limits: HLA-A and HLA-B allele assignments for most subjects were reportedly predicted accurately using TCR beta sequences. The study flagged some 180 TCR beta chains as cytomegalovirus-associated.

The germline CDR1 and CDR2 sequences are ENHRY and SYGVKD. V dropped 4 bases and J dropped 5; count of bases not matched to a gene: 10. The length of the CDR3 is 16 residues. V and J are TRBV10-3 and TRBJ2-5, with 10 nucleotides matching TRBD2. The sequenced material came from PBMCs. This sequence originates from a woman in her forties in good health and CMV-seronegative. In DNA form, the CDR3 reads TGTGCCATCAGTGGCCTAGCGGGAGAGGGCCGGGAGACCCAGTACTTC. Translating it yields CAISGLAGEGRETQYF.